A selection of T cell receptor beta chains follows, all from one sample in a study of glioma-infiltrating T cells. One entry per CDR3 protein, called by TCRdb with MiXCR from the multiplex PCR reads. This sample carries over 140,000 distinct CDR3 sequences, more than 35% of them seen once, and the ten largest clones take 15% to 25%. Sequencing was done on a sample of glioma tissue, nonneoplastic brain tissue, or PBMCs (not recorded which). The receptors derive from a human donor with low-grade glioma or glioblastoma, undergoing nonglioma brain surgery, or in good health (not recorded which). The CDR3 runs from the conserved cysteine through the conserved F or W. The D gene is left open where the match is weak. Rows give clone size only sometimes, using once, few, many, or a class for an expanded clone.

V	size	J	D	CDR3	DNA
TRBV12-3/TRBV12-4	-	TRBJ1-2	-	CASSSPSGPYGYTF	TGTGCCAGCAGTTCCCCCTCCGGCCCCTATGGCTACACCTTC
TRBV2	once	TRBJ2-2	TRBD2	CASWEGMTGELFF	TGTGCCAGCTGGGAGGGTATGACCGGGGAGCTGTTTTTT
TRBV5-1	-	TRBJ1-1	-	CASSSTGSSEAFF	TGCGCCAGCAGCTCTACAGGGTCGAGTGAAGCTTTCTTT
TRBV6-2/TRBV6-3	-	TRBJ2-3	TRBD2	CATLQSSGGADTQYF	TGTGCCACCCTCCAATCTAGCGGGGGGGCAGATACGCAGTATTTT
TRBV6-2/TRBV6-3	-	TRBJ1-1	-	CASSYRMPGSLNTEAFF	TGTGCCAGCAGTTACCGAATGCCCGGCAGCCTGAACACTGAAGCTTTCTTT
TRBV20-1	-	TRBJ2-5	-	CSASLAAQETQYF	TGCAGTGCTAGTTTGGCAGCCCAAGAGACCCAGTACTTC
TRBV20-1	many	TRBJ2-1	-	CSQSGGGLYNEQFF	TGCAGCCAAAGCGGAGGGGGTTTATACAATGAGCAGTTCTTC
TRBV20-1	few	TRBJ2-5	-	CSARDHSAYVLETQYF	TGCAGTGCTAGAGATCACTCTGCCTACGTCTTAGAGACCCAGTACTTC
TRBV4-1	-	TRBJ2-5	TRBD2	CASSHPTSGGRGPGETQYF	TGCGCCAGCAGCCATCCTACTAGCGGGGGCCGCGGGCCAGGAGAGACCCAGTACTTC
TRBV3-1	-	TRBJ2-1	-	CASSQAQEPYNEQFF	TGTGCCAGCAGCCAAGCCCAGGAACCTTACAATGAGCAGTTCTTC
TRBV9	-	TRBJ2-3	-	CASSVGGDTQYF	TGTGCCAGCAGCGTAGGGGGGGATACGCAGTATTTT
TRBV18	few	TRBJ2-7	-	CASSPPKSTYEQYF	TGTGCCAGCTCACCACCGAAGTCCACCTACGAGCAGTACTTC
TRBV6-2/TRBV6-3	-	TRBJ2-7	-	CASSYGTPSSYEQYF	TGTGCCAGCAGTTACGGGACTCCCAGCTCCTACGAGCAGTACTTC
TRBV25-1	few	TRBJ2-7	TRBD1	CASSATGALGQYF	TGTGCCAGCAGTGCAACAGGGGCCCTAGGGCAGTACTTC
TRBV7-9	-	TRBJ2-5	-	CARSLSREETQYF	TGCGCCCGCAGCTTATCCAGGGAAGAGACCCAGTACTTC
TRBV6-2/TRBV6-3	-	TRBJ1-6	-	CASRGQGSNSPLHF	TGTGCCAGCAGAGGTCAGGGTTCGAATTCACCCCTCCACTTT
TRBV20-1	-	TRBJ2-3	-	CSAEIDTQYF	TGCAGTGCCGAAATAGATACGCAGTATTTT
TRBV14	-	TRBJ2-3	TRBD2	CASSPVTSGDFITDTQYF	TGTGCCAGCAGCCCAGTTACTAGCGGGGACTTTATCACAGATACGCAGTATTTT